Detailed here is one TCR beta chain. Only a few counts were recorded for this clonotype. There is no known antigen for this receptor. No base-level quality is on record; no much larger clone is a single base apart. This sample stems from a study of blood T cells in healthy people across ages (dated by TCRdb to the mid-2010s). In terms of the full investigation: Template switching captured roughly one uniquely barcoded TCR beta cDNA molecule per two T cells in model experiments. To avoid experimental bias, donors of different ages were spread randomly across the sequencing lanes. The donors were split into four age groups: young (average about 16 years), middle-aged (about 40), aged (over 55) and long-lived (approximately 89). The study analyzed two additional independent replicas of 1 million unique cDNA reads from the same blood draw for two donors, one aged 18 to 29 and one aged 80 or older. Using deep sequencing normalized with unique cDNA molecular identifiers, the study measured how TCR beta repertoire diversity changes with age.

Libraries were prepared through 5' RACE. Sequencing instrument: Illumina HiSeq 2500. A second PCR of roughly 7 to 12 cycles was run with a J-beta primer mix and a sample-barcoded 5' primer. A unique molecular identifier was introduced onto each TCR beta cDNA molecule by a template-switch 5' adaptor carrying 12 random nucleotides. Each sample yielded at least 3 million CDR3-containing paired-end reads. First-strand cDNA synthesis was performed from all RNA using the Mint cDNA synthesis kit, with priming by a TRBC-specific oligonucleotide. Following uracil-DNA glycosylase treatment, all cDNA underwent a first 18-cycle PCR with the universal primers M1SS and BC2_uni_R. On the study's bioinformatics: For normalization, 1 million high-quality reads, each with a distinct molecular identifier, were randomly selected from each sample. Instead of being binned into consensus sequences, reads that shared molecular identifiers were thrown out. CDR3 identification, clonotype clustering and error correction used MiTCR with a Q25 quality threshold and the strictest error-elimination algorithm. Lower-bound total TCR beta diversity was estimated with a nonparametric unseen species model using Euler transformation. The public reads were reanalyzed by TCRdb: fastp trimming at Q25, MiXCR alignment, in-frame beta chains only. Identical CDR3 protein sequences are pooled into one entry, listed with their most common genes and DNA. TCRdb's processing, not the authors' own work, is the source of the V and J calls. The sample table holds around 620,000 distinct CDR3 sequences, of which 27% were seen once. Clones ranked in the top ten supply approximately 17% of the sample.

The CDR3 has 15 amino acids, counting the end cysteine and phenylalanine. Only the CDR3 region is kept as DNA, spanning 45 bases read in frame from base 1. From a lookup of the germline V gene, CDR1 and CDR2 are SGHTA and FQGNSA. The V end gives up 5 bases and the J end 4 bases, leaving 7 bases in the junction not matched to a gene. The research as a whole found: The CMV infection status of donors was not known, potentially confounding age-related changes in expanded clonotypes. As age increased, observed TCR beta diversity per million T cells dropped in a roughly linear way, and a significant reduction was already evident by age roughly 36. Compared with the aged group, more naive CD4+ T cells, fewer expanded clones and increased TCR diversity were shown by the long-lived group, suggesting age selection. Since profiling was done on bulk unsorted PBMCs, naive and antigen-experienced compartments could not be conclusively compared. Estimates of total diversity based on one million sequenced T cells were regarded as lower bounds and as underestimates. Observed TCR beta diversity correlated strongly with the percentage of naive T cells measured by flow cytometry.

The donors were a few dozen Caucasian individuals from Russia, aged 6 to 90 years, who were systemically healthy. Each donor gave about 9.2 milliliters of peripheral blood, drawn into EDTA-treated Vacutainer tubes. Ficoll-Paque density-gradient centrifugation was used to isolate PBMCs, with at least 6 million per sample. Trizol reagent was used to extract total RNA from PBMCs, with at least 5 micrograms per sample. For every donor, flow cytometry on a PBMC aliquot measured the percentage of naive CD45RAhigh/CD27high T cells. This TCR came from a woman aged 70-85 years in good health. The sequence links TRBV7-2 to TRBJ1-4, with 7 bases aligning to TRBD1. Sequences were obtained from blood. The bases are TGTGCCAGCAGCCCTAACTGGGACAGTAATGAAAAACTGTTTTTT. Translation gives CASSPNWDSNEKLFF.